Given below is one T cell receptor beta chain in context. Libraries were prepared by immunoSEQ multiplex PCR; TCRdb keeps only in-frame clonotypes and omits some of them. The sample lists fewer than 900,000 clones; about 89% were seen once. The treatment is: 15 to 20 received Ad26.COV2.S at low or high dose, single or two shots; roughly five received placebo; per-sample allocation not given. The samples date from day 63 after the first vaccine or placebo injection. An adult donor aged 18-55 years was enrolled in Boston. The sample is drawn from a study of Ad26.COV2.S vaccination and SARS-CoV-2 variants. CDR1 MNHNS and CDR2 SASEGT come from the germline V gene. The ends were cut back, 0 bases at V and 1 base at J, with 6 bases in the middle. The CDR3 is 14 residues long.

This clonotype was obtained from a person between 18 and 59 years old who received the Ad26.COV2.S COVID-19 vaccine or a placebo. The chain links TRBV6-1 to TRBJ2-5; D call uncertain. The sample was peripheral blood, taken in a trial of Ad26.COV2.S vaccine versus placebo. The chain's CDR3 is CASSEAHTQETQYF. The CDR3 DNA reads as TGTGCCAGCAGTGAAGCGCACACCCAAGAGACCCAGTACTTC.